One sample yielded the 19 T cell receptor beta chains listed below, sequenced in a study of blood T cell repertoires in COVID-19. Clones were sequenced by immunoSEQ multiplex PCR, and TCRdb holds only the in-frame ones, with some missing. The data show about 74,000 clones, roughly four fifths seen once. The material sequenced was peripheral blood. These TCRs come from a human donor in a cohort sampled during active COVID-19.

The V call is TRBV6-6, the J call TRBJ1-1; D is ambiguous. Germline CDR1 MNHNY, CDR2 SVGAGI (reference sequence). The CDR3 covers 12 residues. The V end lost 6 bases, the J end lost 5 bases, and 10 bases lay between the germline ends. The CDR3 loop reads CASSPTLTEAFF. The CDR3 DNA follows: TGTGCCAGCAGCCCCACTTTGACTGAAGCTTTCTTT.

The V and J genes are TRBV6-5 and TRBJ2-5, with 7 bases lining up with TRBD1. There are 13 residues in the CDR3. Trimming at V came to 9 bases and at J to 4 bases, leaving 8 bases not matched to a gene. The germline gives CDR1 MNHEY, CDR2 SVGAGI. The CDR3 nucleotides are TGTGCCAGTTTACCGGGACAGTCAGAGACCCAGTACTTC. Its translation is CASLPGQSETQYF.

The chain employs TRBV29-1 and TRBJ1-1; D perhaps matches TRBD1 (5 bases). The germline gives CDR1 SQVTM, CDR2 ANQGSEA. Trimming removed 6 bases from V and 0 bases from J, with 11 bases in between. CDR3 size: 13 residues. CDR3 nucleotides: TGCAGCGTGGGGGGGGGTATGAACACTGAAGCTTTCTTT. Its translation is CSVGGGMNTEAFF. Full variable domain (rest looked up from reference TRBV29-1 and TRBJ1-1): SAVISQKPSRDICQRGTSLTIQCQVDSQVTMMFWYRQQPGQSLTLIATANQGSEATYESGFVIDKFPISRPNLTFSTLTVSNMSPEDSSIYLCSVGGGMNTEAFFGQGTRLTVV.

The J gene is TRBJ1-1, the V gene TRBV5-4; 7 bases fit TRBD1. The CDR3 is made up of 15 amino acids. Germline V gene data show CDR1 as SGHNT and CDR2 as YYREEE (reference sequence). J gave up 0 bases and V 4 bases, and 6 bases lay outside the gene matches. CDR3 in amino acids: CASSRTGGMNTEAFF. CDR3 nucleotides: TGTGCCAGCAGCCGGACAGGTGGGATGAACACTGAAGCTTTCTTT.

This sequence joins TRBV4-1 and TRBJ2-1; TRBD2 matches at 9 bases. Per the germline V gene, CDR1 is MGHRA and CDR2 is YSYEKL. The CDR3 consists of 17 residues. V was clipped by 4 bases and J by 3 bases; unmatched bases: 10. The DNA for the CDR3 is TGCGCCAGCAGCCCCCAAAGCGGGGGGCATCGCTACAATGAGCAGTTCTTC. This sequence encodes CASSPQSGGHRYNEQFF.

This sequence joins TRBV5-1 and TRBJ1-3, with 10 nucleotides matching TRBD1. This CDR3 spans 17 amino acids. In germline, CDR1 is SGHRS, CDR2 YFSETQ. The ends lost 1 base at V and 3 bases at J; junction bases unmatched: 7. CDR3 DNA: TGCGCCAGCAGCTTGCGACCGGGACAGGGGAGTGGAAACACCATATATTTT. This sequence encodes CASSLRPGQGSGNTIYF.

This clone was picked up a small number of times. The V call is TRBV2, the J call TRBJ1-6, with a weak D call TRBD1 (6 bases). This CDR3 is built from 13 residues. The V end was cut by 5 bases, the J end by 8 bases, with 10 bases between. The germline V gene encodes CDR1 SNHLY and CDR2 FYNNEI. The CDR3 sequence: CASSNTGHSPLHF. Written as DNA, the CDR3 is TGTGCCAGCAGTAATACAGGGCATTCACCCCTCCACTTT.

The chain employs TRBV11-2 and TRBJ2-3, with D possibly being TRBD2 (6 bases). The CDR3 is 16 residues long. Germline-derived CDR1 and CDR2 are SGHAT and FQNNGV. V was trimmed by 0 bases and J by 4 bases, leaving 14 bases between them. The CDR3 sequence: CASSLDRGGGSDTQYF. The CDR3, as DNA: TGTGCCAGCAGCTTAGACCGGGGAGGTGGGTCAGATACGCAGTATTTT.

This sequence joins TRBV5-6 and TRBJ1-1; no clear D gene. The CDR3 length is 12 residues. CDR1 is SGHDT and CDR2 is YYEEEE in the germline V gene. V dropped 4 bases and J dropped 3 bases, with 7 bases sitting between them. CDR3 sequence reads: CASSLAYTEAFF. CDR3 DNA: TGTGCCAGCAGCCTGGCGTACACTGAAGCTTTCTTT.

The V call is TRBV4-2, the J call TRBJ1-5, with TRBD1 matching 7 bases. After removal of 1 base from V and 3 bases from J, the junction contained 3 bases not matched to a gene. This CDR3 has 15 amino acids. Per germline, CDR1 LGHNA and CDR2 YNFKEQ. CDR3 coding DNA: TGTGCCAGCAGCCAAGTCGGGACAGCCAATCAGCCCCAGCATTTT. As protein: CASSQVGTANQPQHF.

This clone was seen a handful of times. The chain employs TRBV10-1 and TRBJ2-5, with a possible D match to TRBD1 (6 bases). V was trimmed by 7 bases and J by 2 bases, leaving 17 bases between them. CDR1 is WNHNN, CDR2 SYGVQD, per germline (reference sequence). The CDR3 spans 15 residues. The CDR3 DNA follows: TGCGCCAGCAATCAGGGGACACAACCTCAAGAGACCCAGTACTTC. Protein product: CASNQGTQPQETQYF.

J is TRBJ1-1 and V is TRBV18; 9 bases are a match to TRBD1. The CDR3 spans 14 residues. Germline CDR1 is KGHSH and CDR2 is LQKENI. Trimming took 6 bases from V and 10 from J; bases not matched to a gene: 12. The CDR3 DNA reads TGTGCCAGCTCCCAAGGGGGGGACAGGGAAGCAGCTTTCTTT. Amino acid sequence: CASSQGGDREAAFF.

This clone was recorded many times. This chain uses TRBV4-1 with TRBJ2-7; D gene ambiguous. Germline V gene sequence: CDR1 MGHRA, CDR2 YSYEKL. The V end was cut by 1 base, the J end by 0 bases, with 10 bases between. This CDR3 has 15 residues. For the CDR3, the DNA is TGCGCCAGCAGCCAAGCGCAGGCAGGCTCCTACGAGCAGTACTTC. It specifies CASSQAQAGSYEQYF.

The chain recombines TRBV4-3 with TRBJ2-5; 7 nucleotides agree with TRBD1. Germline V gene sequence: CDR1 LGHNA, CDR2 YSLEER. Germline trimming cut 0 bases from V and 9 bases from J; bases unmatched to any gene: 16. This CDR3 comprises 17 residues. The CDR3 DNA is TGCGCCAGCAGCCAAGATGTCTGGCAGGGGGTAGGAGTGTCCCAGTACTTC. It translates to CASSQDVWQGVGVSQYF.

The CDR3 DNA sequence: TGTGCCAGCAGTCTAAGCGGGCTAAGCTACGAGCAGTACTTC. It codes for CASSLSGLSYEQYF. The chain employs TRBV28 and TRBJ2-7; TRBD2 might be the D (6 bases). Germline CDR1 MDHEN, CDR2 SYDVKM. This CDR3 contains 14 residues. V was pared by 5 bases and J by 3 bases, with 14 bases between. The complete variable domain, with remaining parts taken from reference TRBV28 and TRBJ2-7, reads DVKVTQSSRYLVKRTGEKVFLECVQDMDHENMFWYRQDPGLGLRLIYFSYDVKMKEKGDIPEGYSVSREKKERFSLILESASTNQTSMYLCASSLSGLSYEQYFGPGTRLTVT.

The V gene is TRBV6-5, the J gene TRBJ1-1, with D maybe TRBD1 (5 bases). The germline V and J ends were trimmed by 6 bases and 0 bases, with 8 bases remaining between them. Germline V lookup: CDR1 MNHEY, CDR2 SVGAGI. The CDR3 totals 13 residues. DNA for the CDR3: TGTGCCAGCAGCAACAGGTTGAACACTGAAGCTTTCTTT. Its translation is CASSNRLNTEAFF.

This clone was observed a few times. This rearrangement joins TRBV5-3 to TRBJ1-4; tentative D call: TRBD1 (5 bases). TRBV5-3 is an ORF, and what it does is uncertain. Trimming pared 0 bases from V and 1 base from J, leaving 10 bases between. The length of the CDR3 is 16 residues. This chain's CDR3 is CARSLAPGGTNEKLFF. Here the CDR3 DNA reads TGTGCCAGAAGCTTGGCCCCCGGGGGAACTAATGAAAAACTGTTTTTT.

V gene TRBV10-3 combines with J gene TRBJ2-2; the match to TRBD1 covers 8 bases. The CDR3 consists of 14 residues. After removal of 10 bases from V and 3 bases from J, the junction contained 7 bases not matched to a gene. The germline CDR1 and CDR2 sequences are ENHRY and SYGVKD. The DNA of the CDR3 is TGTGCCACTAAGGACAGGGAGCACACCGGGGAGCTGTTTTTT. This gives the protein CATKDREHTGELFF.

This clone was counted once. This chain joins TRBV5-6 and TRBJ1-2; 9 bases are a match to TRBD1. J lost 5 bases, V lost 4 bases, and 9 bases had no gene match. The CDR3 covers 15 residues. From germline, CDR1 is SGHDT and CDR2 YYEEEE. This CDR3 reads CASSHGTGGLYGYTF. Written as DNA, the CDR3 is TGTGCCAGCAGCCACGGAACAGGGGGCTTGTATGGCTACACCTTC.